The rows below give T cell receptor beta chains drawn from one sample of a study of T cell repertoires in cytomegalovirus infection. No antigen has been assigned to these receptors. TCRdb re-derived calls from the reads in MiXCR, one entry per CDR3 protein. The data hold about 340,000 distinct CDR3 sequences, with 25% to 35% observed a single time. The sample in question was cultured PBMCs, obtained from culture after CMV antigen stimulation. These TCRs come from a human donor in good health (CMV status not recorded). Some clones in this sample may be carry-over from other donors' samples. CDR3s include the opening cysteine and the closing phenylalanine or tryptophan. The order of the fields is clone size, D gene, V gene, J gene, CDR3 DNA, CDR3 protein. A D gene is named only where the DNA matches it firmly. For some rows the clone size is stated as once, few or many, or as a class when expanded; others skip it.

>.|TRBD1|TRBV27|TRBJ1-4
TGTGCCAGCAGTTTCCGGACAGGGAATGAAAAACTGTTTTTT
CASSFRTGNEKLFF
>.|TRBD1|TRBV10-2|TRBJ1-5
TGCGCCAGCAGTTCAGGGGGCCCGGATAGCAATCAGCCCCAGCATTTT
CASSSGGPDSNQPQHF
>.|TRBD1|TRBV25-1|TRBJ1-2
TGTGCCAGCAGTGAACCGGGGACAGCTCCCTATGGCTACACCTTC
CASSEPGTAPYGYTF
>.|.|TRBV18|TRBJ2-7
TGTGCCAGCTCACCATCGGCAGGGCGGACCTACGAGCAGTACTTC
CASSPSAGRTYEQYF
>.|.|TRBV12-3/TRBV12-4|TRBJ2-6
TGTGCCAGCAGATTGGGTGTCTCTGGGGCCAACGTCCTGACTTTC
CASRLGVSGANVLTF
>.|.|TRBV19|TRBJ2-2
TGTGCCAGTAGTATACGGTACCTTGACACCGGGGAGCTGTTTTTT
CASSIRYLDTGELFF
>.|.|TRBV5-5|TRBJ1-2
TGTGCCAGCAGCCTATCTACAGAGAACTATGGCTACACCTTC
CASSLSTENYGYTF
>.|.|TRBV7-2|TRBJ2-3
TGTGCCAGCAGCGCCGAGGGTAGCCGGACAGATACGCAGTATTTT
CASSAEGSRTDTQYF
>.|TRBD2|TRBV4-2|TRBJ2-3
TGTGCCAGCAGCCAAGAGTTCGACGGGAGGGCTACGCAGTATTTT
CASSQEFDGRATQYF
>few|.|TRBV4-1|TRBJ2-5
TGCGCCAGCAGCCAAGATGGGACAACACAAGAGACCCAGTACTTC
CASSQDGTTQETQYF
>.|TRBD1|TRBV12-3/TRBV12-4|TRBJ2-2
TGTGCCAGCAGTCCCGGGACAGGGTCAACCGGGGAGCTGTTTTTT
CASSPGTGSTGELFF
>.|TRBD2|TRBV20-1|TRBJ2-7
TGCAGTGCATACAGCGGGAGCCCCTACGAGCAGTACTTC
CSAYSGSPYEQYF
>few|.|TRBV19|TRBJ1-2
TGTGCCAGTAGTATAGATAGGGTGAGGAACTATGGCTACACCTTC
CASSIDRVRNYGYTF
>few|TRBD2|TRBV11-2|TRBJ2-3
TGTGCCAGCAGCTTTCGCGGGAGGGACCGCACAGATACGCAGTATTTT
CASSFRGRDRTDTQYF
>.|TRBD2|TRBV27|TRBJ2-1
TGTGCCAGCAGTCGAACGCCCGAAGTAGCGGGATGGCAGCATGAGCAGTTCTTC
CASSRTPEVAGWQHEQFF
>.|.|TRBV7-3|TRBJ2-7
TGTGCCAGCAGCTTTGGGGGAGGCCCCCCCGATGAGCAGTACTTC
CASSFGGGPPDEQYF
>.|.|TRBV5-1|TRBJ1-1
TGCGCCAGCAGCACGCCCTACCGGGGAACAAAGACTGAAGCTTTCTTT
CASSTPYRGTKTEAFF
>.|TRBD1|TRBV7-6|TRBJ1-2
TGTGCCAACAGCTTCCGGGACAGCCCTAACTATGGCTACACCTTC
CANSFRDSPNYGYTF
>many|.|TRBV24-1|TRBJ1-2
TGTGCCACCAGTGACGTTCACAGTTATGGCTACACCTTC
CATSDVHSYGYTF
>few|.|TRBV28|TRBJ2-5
TGTGCCAGCAGTTTCTCTCCAGGGATCGGTTTAAGGTCGGAGACCCAGTACTTC
CASSFSPGIGLRSETQYF
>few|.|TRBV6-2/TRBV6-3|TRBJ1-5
TGTGCCAGCACCGACGGTGGCAATCAGCCCCAGCATTTT
CASTDGGNQPQHF
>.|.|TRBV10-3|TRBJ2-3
TGTGCCTCCGCCGGGACTGAAGGGGCAGATACGCAGTATTTT
CASAGTEGADTQYF
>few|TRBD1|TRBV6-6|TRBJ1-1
TGTGCCAGCAGACCTGTTCCGGGACAGCGGAACACTGAAGCTTTCTTT
CASRPVPGQRNTEAFF
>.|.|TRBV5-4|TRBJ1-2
TGTGCCAGCAGCTTGGAGGTCCCCGCCTCTAACTATGGCTACACCTTC
CASSLEVPASNYGYTF
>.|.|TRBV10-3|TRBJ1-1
TGTGCCATCAGGGGGGAAGCGAACACTGAAGCTTTCTTT
CAIRGEANTEAFF
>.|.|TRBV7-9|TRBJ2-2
TGTGCCAGCAGCTTAGGAGCATTGAAGGGACCGCATCTTACCAGGGAGCTGTTTTTT
CASSLGALKGPHLTRELFF
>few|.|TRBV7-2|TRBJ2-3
TGTGCCAGCAGCTTACAAGGGCAGCGGGTACCCACAGATACGCAGTATTTT
CASSLQGQRVPTDTQYF
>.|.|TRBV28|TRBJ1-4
TGTGCCAGCAGCCTAGAACGGTCCAATGAAAAACTGTTTTTT
CASSLERSNEKLFF
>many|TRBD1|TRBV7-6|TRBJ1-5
TGTGCCAGCAGCGCGGGACAGGGGTTTAGTCAGCCCCAGCATTTT
CASSAGQGFSQPQHF
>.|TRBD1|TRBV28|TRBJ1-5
TGTGCCAGCAGAACCGTGACAGGGGAAAGTCAGCCCCAGCATTTT
CASRTVTGESQPQHF
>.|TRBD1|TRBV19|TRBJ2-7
TGTGCCAGTACCCGGGACAGTACCTACGAGCAGTACTTC
CASTRDSTYEQYF
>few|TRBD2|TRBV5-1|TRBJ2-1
TGCGCCAGCAGCTTGGGGAGCGGGGGGGCCAAAAATGAGCAGTTCTTC
CASSLGSGGAKNEQFF